This is a list of T cell receptor beta chains from one sample in a study of cytomegalovirus exposure and HLA in healthy donors. Assay used: immunoSEQ multiplex PCR; TCRdb lists only in-frame clones, some missing. This table holds about 180,000 clones, about 78% found once. The sequencing sample was made of PBMCs. The receptors shown here come from a man between 60 and 75 years old in good health and CMV-seronegative. CDR3s include the opening cysteine and the closing phenylalanine or tryptophan. A D gene is named only where the DNA matches it firmly. Clone size, where shown, is once, few, many, or a class for clones that have expanded.

TRBV5-6,TRBD1,NA,TRBJ2-2,TGTGCCAGCAGCTTGGCCGGTCTGGGACAGATGAACACCGGGGAGCTGTTTTTT,CASSLAGLGQMNTGELFF
TRBV18,TRBD1,NA,TRBJ2-5,TGTGCCAGCTCACCCGGGGACAGGGGAGAGACCCAGTACTTC,CASSPGDRGETQYF
TRBV7-3,NA,NA,TRBJ1-1,TGTGCCAGCAGCGCCACAGGGTTAGCTGAAGCTTTCTTT,CASSATGLAEAFF
TRBV6-5,NA,NA,TRBJ1-3,TGTGCCAGCAGTTACGAGGGCTCTGGAAACACCATATATTTT,CASSYEGSGNTIYF
TRBV4-2,NA,NA,TRBJ2-7,TGTGCCAGCAGCCAAGATGAGTTTAGCTCCTACGAGCAGTACTTC,CASSQDEFSSYEQYF
TRBV27,NA,NA,TRBJ2-5,TGTGCCAGCAAGAAAAGAGACCGGAGCCAAGAGACCCAGTACTTC,CASKKRDRSQETQYF
TRBV27,NA,NA,TRBJ2-1,TGTGCCAGCAGTTCTAGCATTGAGCAGTTCTTC,CASSSSIEQFF
TRBV5-1,TRBD2,few,TRBJ2-5,TGCGCCAGCGGGCCGGGACTAGTGGAGACCCAGTACTTC,CASGPGLVETQYF
TRBV5-1,TRBD2,NA,TRBJ2-7,TGCGCCAGCACCCCGGCGGGAGGGTTCTACGAGCAGTACTTC,CASTPAGGFYEQYF
TRBV5-4,NA,once,TRBJ2-1,TGTGCCAGCAGCTCTCCAACCACTAAAAGACGGGAGCAGTTCTTC,CASSSPTTKRREQFF
TRBV7-9,TRBD1,many,TRBJ2-7,TGTGCCAGCAGCGGGTCGGGACAGAGCCGGGCGTTGCAGTACTTC,CASSGSGQSRALQYF
TRBV6-5,NA,few,TRBJ1-1,TGTGCCAGCAGTTATTCCCGTAGCGGGCGCGGGACTGAAGCTTTCTTT,CASSYSRSGRGTEAFF
TRBV5-4,TRBD2,NA,TRBJ2-1,TGTGCCAGCAGCTTGGCAAGGGGACTAGCGGGAGGGCCGAATGAGCAGTTCTTC,CASSLARGLAGGPNEQFF
TRBV6-6,NA,few,TRBJ1-1,TGTGCCAGCACTGAGATAAGGGGGACTGAAGCTTTCTTT,CASTEIRGTEAFF
TRBV6-6,TRBD1,NA,TRBJ2-7,TGTGCCAGCCTTAAGTCAGGGGGCTACGAGCAGTACTTC,CASLKSGGYEQYF
TRBV5-4,TRBD1,NA,TRBJ2-2,TGTGCCAGCAGTCGGGACAGGGGAGTCGGGGAGCTGTTTTTT,CASSRDRGVGELFF
TRBV4-2,NA,NA,TRBJ2-2,TGTGCCAGCAGCCAAGATTATTATTCGGACACCGGGGAGCTGTTTTTT,CASSQDYYSDTGELFF
TRBV5-5,TRBD2,NA,TRBJ2-5,TGTGCCAGCAGCTTGGGGGGGGGTCAAGAGACCCAGTACTTC,CASSLGGGQETQYF
TRBV4-2,TRBD2,NA,TRBJ2-7,TGTGCCAGCAGCCAAGTGGGCATAGCGGGAAATCGCTACGAGCAGTACTTC,CASSQVGIAGNRYEQYF
TRBV9,NA,NA,TRBJ1-5,TGTGCCAGCAGCGTAGAAGCAGGCCCAAATCAGCCCCAGCATTTT,CASSVEAGPNQPQHF
TRBV2,TRBD1,NA,TRBJ2-7,TGTGCCAGCCGTAAACGGGACAGGGGGGACGAGCAGTACTTC,CASRKRDRGDEQYF
TRBV7-9,TRBD1,few,TRBJ2-3,TGTGCCAGCTCCTTCGACCCGGGACAGGGGAAGGATACGCAGTATTTT,CASSFDPGQGKDTQYF
TRBV2,NA,NA,TRBJ2-5,TGTGCCAGCAGGACCCAACTAGGCCCCCTCCAAGAGACCCAGTACTTC,CASRTQLGPLQETQYF
TRBV2,NA,few,TRBJ2-4,TGTGCCAGCAGTGCACAGAGTACAGGGAGGGACATTCAGTACTTC,CASSAQSTGRDIQYF
TRBV7-9,NA,NA,TRBJ2-7,TGTTCCAGCAGCTCGAGAGACTCACATGGATACGAGCAGTACTTC,CSSSSRDSHGYEQYF
TRBV2,NA,few,TRBJ1-6,TGTGCCAGCAAAGAGGGTCGGACGGTCTATAATTCACCCCTCCACTTT,CASKEGRTVYNSPLHF
TRBV19,TRBD1,NA,TRBJ2-7,TGTGCCAGTAGTATTAAGGGGGACAGGGCGGCGTACGAGCAGTACTTC,CASSIKGDRAAYEQYF